Listed here are 8 T cell receptor beta chains from one sample, sequenced in a study of T cells after yellow fever vaccination (dated by TCRdb to the late 2010s). The intended sense of this specimen's treatment or condition label: live attenuated yellow fever vaccine strain. Library method: 5' RACE. The sample was run on an Illumina NovaSeq 6000. TCRdb cleaned the public reads at Q25 with fastp, built clones with MiXCR and kept in-frame beta chains. Each entry is one CDR3 protein sequence, shown with its most common DNA and genes. This sample has a few hundred thousand distinct CDR3 sequences in its table, and about 4% of those were observed once. The top ten clonotypes cover approximately 24% of the sample. Source: PBMCs, taken 5 days after the yellow fever booster vaccination. These receptors were taken from a man aged 18-30 years who received the YFV17D yellow fever vaccine.

This clonotype occurred many times. This chain connects TRBV2 to TRBJ2-2; no reliable D call. Germline CDR1 reads SNHLY; CDR2 reads FYNNEI. Between the trimmed V and J ends, which lost 6 bases and 6 bases, there was a span of 11 bases. The CDR3 runs 13 residues. Written as DNA, the CDR3 is TGTGCCAGCAGCGCCGAGGTGGCCGGGGAGCTGTTTTTT. This gives the protein CASSAEVAGELFF.

The gene calls are TRBV5-5 and TRBJ1-5; no clear D gene. CDR3 length: 15 residues. CDR1 and CDR2 (germline): SGHKS, YYEKEE (reference sequence). The V gene lost 4 bases and the J gene lost 6 bases, with 17 bases spanning the gap. Here the CDR3 reads CASSAQVGFGQPQHF. CDR3 bases: TGTGCCAGCAGCGCGCAAGTGGGATTCGGTCAGCCCCAGCATTTT.

The chain's CDR3 is CASSKKRRAGANVLTF. In DNA, the CDR3 is TGTGCCAGCAGCAAGAAGCGAAGGGCTGGGGCCAACGTCCTGACTTTC. The chain links TRBV6-2 or TRBV6-3 to TRBJ2-6; D call uncertain. The CDR3 runs 16 residues. V lost 6 bases and J lost 2, with 14 bases in between. Germline values: CDR1 MNHEY, CDR2 SVGEGT.

In its sample, this clonotype was seen a few times. This chain's CDR3 is CSARDPAGVGGYTF. The CDR3 DNA follows: TGCAGTGCTAGAGATCCGGCAGGGGTGGGTGGCTACACCTTC. This chain joins TRBV20-1 and TRBJ1-2, with D possibly being TRBD1 (6 bases). This CDR3 spans 14 amino acids. V lost 0 bases and J 7 bases, leaving 15 bases between the germline ends. Germline assignment: CDR1 DFQATT and CDR2 SNEGSKA (reference sequence).

This clonotype was counted between two and nine times. The gene calls are TRBV20-1 and TRBJ1-6; 8 positions match TRBD1. The CDR3 sequence is 16 residues long. Germline-derived CDR1 and CDR2 are DFQATT and SNEGSKA (reference sequence). The J segment lost 1 base and the V segment lost 2 bases, leaving 4 bases of the junction unmatched. CDR3 DNA sequence: TGCAGTGCTAGACAACAGGGGGGGTCCTATAATTCACCCCTCCACTTT. It encodes CSARQQGGSYNSPLHF.

This clonotype was seen a handful of times. This chain uses TRBV4-1 with TRBJ2-3; 12 positions agree with TRBD2. CDR1 and CDR2 from the germline V gene are MGHRA and YSYEKL. This CDR3 region has 14 residues. V shed 1 base, J shed 14 bases, and the junction held 7 bases outside the gene matches. Here the CDR3 reads CASSQVPSGGAMYF. DNA of the CDR3: TGCGCCAGCAGCCAAGTACCTAGCGGGGGGGCCATGTATTTT.

This clonotype was picked up a small number of times. The rearrangement joins TRBV6-5 to TRBJ1-3, with 7 bases that match TRBD1. Looked up from germline, CDR1 is MNHEY and CDR2 is SVGAGI. The CDR3 loop spans 16 amino acids. Unmatched junction bases numbered 4, after V lost 2 bases and J lost 0 bases. The CDR3 DNA reads as TGTGCCAGCAGTTACGGGACAGCCTACTCTGGAAACACCATATATTTT. Protein: CASSYGTAYSGNTIYF.

The sample holds a few counts of this clonotype. The rearrangement uses TRBV4-3 and TRBJ1-4; 7 bases agree with TRBD1. In germline, CDR1 is LGHNA, CDR2 YSLEER. CDR3 size: 16 residues. V lost 2 bases and J lost 5; bases outside the gene matches: 8. The CDR3 region has the DNA TGCGCCAGCAGCCAAAAAAAAAAACAGGGGAATGAAAAACTGTTTTTT. Its translation is CASSQKKKQGNEKLFF.